The 7 T cell receptor beta chains in this list originate from one sample, sequenced in a study of blood T cell repertoires in COVID-19. Profiled with immunoSEQ multiplex PCR; TCRdb holds only in-frame clones, not every one. The sample has 110,000 to 150,000 clones, around four fifths seen once; the top ten hold roughly 6.2%. The source material was PBMCs or T cells enriched from blood (not recorded which). These TCRs come from a middle-aged woman who had recovered from COVID-19.

This chain joins TRBV6-5 and TRBJ2-1, with 10 positions matching TRBD2. The CDR3 is made up of 16 amino acids. CDR1 is MNHEY, CDR2 SVGAGI, per germline. The V gene end was trimmed by 0 bases and the J gene end by 3 bases; junction bases not matched to a gene: 2. CDR3 in DNA: TGTGCCAGCAGTTACTCAGCTAGCGGGAGCTACAATGAGCAGTTCTTC. Translating gives CASSYSASGSYNEQFF.

The rearrangement links TRBV5-1 to TRBJ1-2; D not resolved. The V end lost 1 base, the J end lost 2 bases, and 6 bases lay between the germline ends. Germline CDR1 reads SGHRS; CDR2 reads YFSETQ. The CDR3 is made up of 13 amino acids. The CDR3 DNA reads as TGCGCCAGCAGCTTGAAAGAGAACTATGGCTACACCTTC. Translated, it gives CASSLKENYGYTF.

The V and J genes are TRBV7-6 and TRBJ1-1; 9 nucleotides line up with TRBD1. Germline V gene sequence: CDR1 SGHVS, CDR2 FNYEAQ. V gave up 2 bases and J gave up 1 base; unmatched junction bases: 2. This CDR3 spans 15 amino acids. This CDR3 is CASSLWTGANTEAFF. The CDR3, as DNA: TGTGCCAGCAGCTTATGGACAGGGGCGAACACTGAAGCTTTCTTT.

This clone was observed a few times. The V and J genes are TRBV6-5 and TRBJ1-5, with 7 bases aligning to TRBD1. CDR3 length equals 13 residues. V shed 1 base, J shed 13 bases, and the junction held 7 bases outside the gene matches. Germline V CDR1 and CDR2: MNHEY, SVGAGI. CDR3 DNA: TGTGCCAGCAGTTACTACCGGGACAGTTGGCAGCATTTT. It encodes CASSYYRDSWQHF.

The gene calls are TRBV5-1 and TRBJ2-1; 7 nucleotides line up with TRBD1. The CDR3 covers 14 residues. Germline CDR1 and CDR2: SGHRS and YFSETQ. After removal of 1 base from V and 4 bases from J, the junction contained 2 bases not matched to a gene. The CDR3 DNA reads as TGCGCCAGCAGCTTGTCAGGGGGATACAATGAGCAGTTCTTC. This gives the protein CASSLSGGYNEQFF. Full variable domain (remainder filled in from reference TRBV5-1 and TRBJ2-1): KAGVTQTPRYLIKTRGQQVTLSCSPISGHRSVSWYQQTPGQGLQFLFEYFSETQRNKGNFPGRFSGRQFSNSRSEMNVSTLELGDSALYLCASSLSGGYNEQFFGPGTRLTVL.

CDR3 DNA sequence: TGTGCCAGCAGCTTGGGTACGGGCTCCTACAATGAGCAGTTCTTC. Its protein product is CASSLGTGSYNEQFF. This rearrangement joins TRBV5-4 to TRBJ2-1; no firm D call. The germline gives CDR1 SGHNT, CDR2 YYREEE (reference sequence). Trimming pared 0 bases from V and 0 bases from J, leaving 7 bases between. The CDR3 runs 15 residues.

This chain joins TRBV3-1 (or the pseudogene TRBV3-2) and TRBJ2-7; perhaps TRBD1 as D (5 bases). Germline lookup yields CDR1 LGHDT and CDR2 YNNKEL (reference sequence). This CDR3 has 15 residues. Trimming shortened V by 0 bases and J by 3 bases, and 12 bases separated the two germline ends. In nucleotides, the CDR3 is TGTGCCAGCAGCCAAGATGGGGCTAGATACTACGAGCAGTACTTC. It specifies CASSQDGARYYEQYF.